This is a list of T cell receptor beta chains from one sample in a study of metastatic and nonmetastatic thyroid tumors. MiXCR was used by TCRdb to re-call the PCR reads. The top ten hold around 9.2% of the sample, which has some 84,000 clones, 8.6% seen once. Sequencing was performed on blood. The receptors shown here come from a female donor with papillary thyroid cancer or a benign thyroid nodule (not recorded which). Some clones in this sample may be carry-over from other donors' samples. Each CDR3 is given with its conserved first and last residue. The D gene is left open where the match is weak. Only part of the rows carry a size: once, few, many, or a class if the clone is expanded.

d_call j_call clone_size v_call cdr3_nt cdr3_aa
. TRBJ2-5 few TRBV27 TGTGCCGGCAGTTTGCGATACCAAGAGACCCATTACTTC CAGSLRYQETHYF
. TRBJ1-6 many TRBV11-3 TGTGCCAGCAGCTCCTACTTGGCCGGCCCTTCATATAATTCACCCCTCCACTTT CASSSYLAGPSYNSPLHF
. TRBJ1-1 few TRBV20-1 TGCAGTGCTCCCAGTAATCAGGGAGGGAGGAACACTGAAGCTTTCTTT CSAPSNQGGRNTEAFF
. TRBJ2-3 many TRBV20-1 TGCAGTGCTCTCAACTCCGAGGTGGGCACAGATACGCAGTATTTT CSALNSEVGTDTQYF
TRBD2 TRBJ2-5 . TRBV18 TGTGCCAGCTCACCCGGGACTAGCGGAGAGACCCAGTACTTC CASSPGTSGETQYF
. TRBJ1-2 few TRBV6-1 TGTGCCAGCAGTGCGATAGGGGGGTATGGCTACACCTTC CASSAIGGYGYTF
. TRBJ1-1 many TRBV20-1 TGCAGTGCTAGAGATCCCCAGGGCACCTTAGGGAACACTGAAGCTTTCTTT CSARDPQGTLGNTEAFF
TRBD2 TRBJ2-7 many TRBV30 TGTGCCTGTAGCGGGGTGACCTACGAGCAGTACTTC CACSGVTYEQYF
. TRBJ1-1 many TRBV6-1 TGTGCCAGCAGCGCAGAATACAGGGTCGCCACTGAAGCTTTCTTT CASSAEYRVATEAFF
. TRBJ2-6 many TRBV13 TGTGCCAGCAGTAACGGTTCCTCTGGGGCCAACGTCCTGACTTTC CASSNGSSGANVLTF
. TRBJ2-2 few TRBV5-5 TGTGCCAGCAGCCGGAACGCCGGGGAGCTGTTTTTT CASSRNAGELFF
. TRBJ2-7 many TRBV5-6 TGTGCCAGCAGCCACGGGCCCGAGCAGTACTTC CASSHGPEQYF
TRBD2 TRBJ2-3 many TRBV6-1 TGTGCCAGCAGTGAAGCTCTAGCGGGGGGGAGCACAGATACGCAGTATTTT CASSEALAGGSTDTQYF
TRBD1 TRBJ2-5 many TRBV25-1 TGTGCCAGCAGTGAGGGACAGGGACTTGGAGAGACCCAGTACTTC CASSEGQGLGETQYF
. TRBJ2-1 many TRBV7-9 TGTGCCAGCAGCTTTTTGAAGGAGGGGAATGAGCAGTTCTTC CASSFLKEGNEQFF
. TRBJ1-2 few TRBV11-2 TGTGCCAGCAGCCGAGTTGGGGGGGGTGGTTACTATGGCTACACCTTC CASSRVGGGGYYGYTF
. TRBJ1-2 many TRBV6-1 TGTGCCAGCAGCGAGGGGATGGGGGGACTCTATGGCTACACCTTC CASSEGMGGLYGYTF
. TRBJ1-1 many TRBV27 TGTGCCAGCAGTTTATGGGGTCCCAACACTGAAGCTTTCTTT CASSLWGPNTEAFF
. TRBJ1-2 many TRBV28 TGTGCCAGCAGTTCGCCTGACACCAACTATGGCTACACCTTC CASSSPDTNYGYTF
. TRBJ2-1 many TRBV5-4 TGTGCCAGCAGCTTGGCACGCAATGAGCAGTTCTTC CASSLARNEQFF
. TRBJ2-7 . TRBV18 TGTGCCAGCTCACCACCGACCCTGGACGAGCAGTACTTC CASSPPTLDEQYF
TRBD1 TRBJ2-2 . TRBV5-1 TGCGCCAGCAGCTATGATGGACAGGCGAACACCGGGGAGCTGTTTTTT CASSYDGQANTGELFF
. TRBJ1-2 many TRBV10-3 TGTGCCATCAGTGAGTGGGGAACAGACTATGGCTACACCTTC CAISEWGTDYGYTF
TRBD1 TRBJ2-2 many TRBV5-1 TGCGCCAGCAGCGACTTTCCTACCACCGGGACAGCGAACACCGGGGAGCTGTTTTTT CASSDFPTTGTANTGELFF
. TRBJ2-7 many TRBV7-9 TGTGCCAGCAGCCCACTAGGAGGGGAGGCCTCGGAGCAGTACTTC CASSPLGGEASEQYF
TRBD1 TRBJ2-2 . TRBV7-7 TGTGCTAGCAGCCCATGGGCCAGGGGGCGCGCCGGGGAGCTGTTTTTT CASSPWARGRAGELFF
TRBD1 TRBJ1-6 many TRBV19 TGTGCCAGCCGGACAGGAAATAATTCACCCCTCCACTTT CASRTGNNSPLHF
. TRBJ2-5 many TRBV29-1 TGCAGCGTAGCCCGAAGGGGAGAGACCCAGTACTTC CSVARRGETQYF
. TRBJ1-5 many TRBV19 TGTGCCAGTAGTACGAGGGGGGATCAGCCCCAGCATTTT CASSTRGDQPQHF
TRBD1 TRBJ1-4 many TRBV3-1 TGTGCCAGCAGCGATACAGGGGTCCCGGCTAATGAAAAACTGTTTTTT CASSDTGVPANEKLFF
TRBD2 TRBJ2-3 . TRBV9 TGTGCCAGCAGCGTAGATAGTATTGTTAGCGGGGATACGTCTCCCACAGATACGCAGTATTTT CASSVDSIVSGDTSPTDTQYF
. TRBJ2-6 many TRBV6-1 TGTGCCAGCAGTGATCTGGCAGACTCTGGGGCCAACGTCCTGACTTTC CASSDLADSGANVLTF
. TRBJ2-7 few TRBV6-9 TGTGCCAGCATTTACTCGACGGGGTCTTCCTACGAGCAGTACTTC CASIYSTGSSYEQYF
TRBD1 TRBJ1-3 many TRBV12-3/TRBV12-4 TGTGCCACCAGTCCCCAGGGGACAGGGGGTGGAAACACCATATATTTT CATSPQGTGGGNTIYF
TRBD2 TRBJ2-5 few TRBV5-4 TGTGCCAGCAGCCCGGGAGGCGGGGGGGGTCGGCAAGAGACCCAGTACTTC CASSPGGGGGRQETQYF
. TRBJ1-6 many TRBV29-1 TGCAGCGTATTGTTGGGGGACTATAATTCACCCCTCCACTTT CSVLLGDYNSPLHF
TRBD2 TRBJ2-5 . TRBV6-1 TGTGCCAGCAGTGAACTAGCGGGGGGCCAAGAGGCCCAGTGCTTC CASSELAGGQEAQCF
. TRBJ2-3 many TRBV30 TGTGCCTGGAGTACCTCGGACTTGGGGTTCACAGATACGCAGTATTTT CAWSTSDLGFTDTQYF
. TRBJ2-7 many TRBV5-1 TGCGCCAGCAGCGGCGGACTAAGGACAGGAAACGAGCAGTACTTC CASSGGLRTGNEQYF